This T cell receptor (beta chain) was captured in a study of OX40 agonist ivuxolimab in advanced cancers. Overall study: Patients were treated with intravenous ivuxolimab, dosed at 0.01 to 10 mg/kg and infused every 2 weeks.

Clones were read by immunoSEQ multiplex PCR, and TCRdb kept only the in-frame ones, dropping some. The data hold 65,000 to 90,000 clones, with approximately 92% observed a single time. Concerning this clone itself: Its antigen is still unknown.

Study observations and caveats: At 0.1 to 3.0 mg/kg and by week 6, CD4+ and CD8+ T cells in the blood had expanded clonally.

Germline lookup yields CDR1 SGHAT and CDR2 FQNNGV. V lost 1 base, J lost 1 base, and 7 bases lay in between. The CDR3 contains 14 residues. The chain combines TRBV11-2 with TRBJ1-1; D uncertain. The sample was CD4+ or CD8+ T cells sorted from blood, taken in a trial of the OX40 agonist ivuxolimab. This receptor was identified in an adult with an advanced solid tumor such as melanoma, head and neck, liver or kidney cancer. The CDR3 protein is CASSLVGGNTEAFF. The CDR3 DNA is TGTGCCAGCAGCTTAGTGGGTGGGAACACTGAAGCTTTCTTT.